The 3 T cell receptor beta chains listed next were all sequenced from one sample in a study of cytomegalovirus exposure and HLA in healthy donors. Primers for the PCR totalled 60 Vbeta and 13 Jbeta. Sequencing was performed with immunoSEQ multiplex PCR; in TCRdb, only in-frame clones are kept and a portion is missing. The sample holds more than 100,000 clones, approximately 78% seen once. The sequencing input was PBMCs. All receptors come from a woman between 45 and 65 years old in good health and CMV-seropositive.

Written as DNA, the CDR3 is TGTGCCAGCAGCTTGAAAGCTAGCGGGCTCACAGATACGCAGTATTTT. Its translation: CASSLKASGLTDTQYF. The gene calls are TRBV5-4 and TRBJ2-3, with 8 bases identical to TRBD2. Germline lookup yields CDR1 SGHNT and CDR2 YYREEE (reference sequence). The trim removed 1 base at V and 2 bases at J, leaving 6 bases unmatched. The length of the CDR3 is 16 residues.

This chain joins TRBV7-3 and TRBJ2-2; D is possibly TRBD1 (8 bases). V was clipped by 5 bases and J by 6 bases, with 19 bases between them. The V gene's germline CDR1 is SGHTA and CDR2 FQGTGA. This CDR3 comprises 16 residues. The DNA for the CDR3 is TGTGCCAGCAGCACCAGAACAGGGGGGGAGGCCGGGGAGCTGTTTTTT. The encoded protein is CASSTRTGGEAGELFF.

The chain employs TRBV7-9 and TRBJ2-5; no reliable D call. Trimming stripped 5 bases from V and 2 bases from J, with 3 bases between. This CDR3 has 11 amino acids. Germline assignment: CDR1 SEHNR and CDR2 FQNEAQ (reference sequence). This CDR3 reads CASSPQETQYF. CDR3 coding DNA: TGTGCCAGCAGCCCTCAAGAGACCCAGTACTTC. Full variable domain (rest looked up from reference TRBV7-9 and TRBJ2-5): DTGVSQNPRHKITKRGQNVTFRCDPISEHNRLYWYRQTLGQGPEFLTYFQNEAQLEKSRLLSDRFSAERPKGSFSTLEIQRTEQGDSAMYLCASSPQETQYFGPGTRLLVL.